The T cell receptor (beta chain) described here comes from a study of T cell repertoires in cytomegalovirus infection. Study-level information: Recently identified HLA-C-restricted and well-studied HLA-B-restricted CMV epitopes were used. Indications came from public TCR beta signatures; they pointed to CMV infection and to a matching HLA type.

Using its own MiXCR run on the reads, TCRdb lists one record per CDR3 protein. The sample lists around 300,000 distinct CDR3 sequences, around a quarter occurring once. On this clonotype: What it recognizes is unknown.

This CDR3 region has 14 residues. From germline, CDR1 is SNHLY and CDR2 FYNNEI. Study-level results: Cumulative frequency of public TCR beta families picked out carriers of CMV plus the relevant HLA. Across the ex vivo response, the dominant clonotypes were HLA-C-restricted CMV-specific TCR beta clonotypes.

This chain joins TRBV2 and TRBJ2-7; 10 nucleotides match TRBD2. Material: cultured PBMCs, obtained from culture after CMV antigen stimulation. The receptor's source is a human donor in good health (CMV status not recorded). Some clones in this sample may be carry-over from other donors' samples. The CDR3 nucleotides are TGTGCCAGCAGGGGAGCGGGAGGGTTCTACGAACAGTACGTC. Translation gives CASRGAGGFYEQYV.